This passage covers 11 T cell receptor beta chains from one sample sequenced in a study of T cell responses to AZD1222 COVID-19 vaccine. TCRdb's table, derived via immunoSEQ multiplex PCR, lists solely in-frame clones and lacks some. The sample lists more than 100,000 clones, around 87% occurring once. Sequences were derived from peripheral blood, sampled on day 0 of AZD1222 vaccination. These receptors all stem from an adult in good health.

The chain couples TRBV19 to TRBJ1-5; no firm D call. Germline CDR1 LNHDA, CDR2 SQIVND (reference sequence). The ends were cut back, 7 bases at V and 8 bases at J, with 15 bases in the middle. The CDR3 sequence is 13 residues long. CDR3 protein: CASTLGFIEPQHF. As DNA, the CDR3 is TGTGCCAGTACCTTGGGGTTTATCGAGCCCCAGCATTTT.

The gene calls are TRBV2 and TRBJ2-3; TRBD2 matches at 14 bases. J was trimmed by 2 bases and V by 6 bases; bases with no gene match: 7. CDR3 size: 17 residues. Per the germline V gene, CDR1 is SNHLY and CDR2 is FYNNEI. DNA of the CDR3: TGTGCCAGCAGCCAAGGGACTAGCGGGGGAGTCACAGATACGCAGTATTTT. The encoded protein is CASSQGTSGGVTDTQYF.

V is TRBV3-1 (or the pseudogene TRBV3-2) and J is TRBJ1-2; D ambiguous. The V gene's germline CDR1 is LGHDT and CDR2 YNNKEL (reference sequence). The CDR3 is 14 amino acids. V was cut by 4 bases and J by 4 bases, with 13 bases left in between. Here the CDR3 reads CASSPTDHVYGYTF. CDR3 nucleotide sequence: TGTGCCAGCAGCCCAACCGACCATGTCTATGGCTACACCTTC.

V and J are TRBV5-4 and TRBJ1-6; D might be TRBD1 (6 bases). Trimming cost V 2 bases and J 7 bases, with 16 bases left between them. This CDR3 comprises 16 residues. Per germline, CDR1 SGHNT and CDR2 YYREEE (reference sequence). In DNA, the CDR3 is TGTGCCAGCAGCTTCTCTGTTACAACAGGGAATTCACCCCTCCACTTT. It encodes CASSFSVTTGNSPLHF.

This clone appeared once. The chain has TRBV19 and TRBJ1-1, with D perhaps matching TRBD1 (5 bases). The CDR3 is 15 amino acids. The V end was cut by 4 bases, the J end by 5 bases, with 17 bases between. Germline V lookup: CDR1 LNHDA, CDR2 SQIVND (reference sequence). The CDR3 loop is CASSNSGTGGTEAFF. CDR3 sequence (DNA): TGTGCCAGTAGTAACTCCGGGACCGGGGGGACTGAAGCTTTCTTT.

A few counts support this clone. The chain has TRBV7-8 and TRBJ2-1; 11 bases agree with TRBD2. The length of the CDR3 is 17 residues. The ends lost 5 bases at V and 6 bases at J; junction bases unmatched: 12. Germline V gene data show CDR1 as SGHVS and CDR2 as FQNEAQ. CDR3 bases: TGTGCCAGCAGCACGGTGGGCCCCGGGACTAGCGGCAATGAGCAGTTCTTC. Amino acids: CASSTVGPGTSGNEQFF.

This chain links TRBV5-6 with TRBJ1-6; D gene uncertain. V was cut by 6 bases and J by 9 bases, with 22 bases left in between. The germline V gene has CDR1 SGHDT and CDR2 YYEEEE. The CDR3 is made up of 16 amino acids. The CDR3: CASIEWPRTDGSPLHF. Written as DNA, the CDR3 is TGTGCCAGCATCGAATGGCCCCGGACGGACGGTTCACCCCTCCACTTT.

This chain connects TRBV7-8 to TRBJ1-1; D perhaps matches TRBD1 (6 bases). CDR3 length: 14 amino acids. Germline V gives CDR1 SGHVS, CDR2 FQNEAQ. Trimming pared 5 bases from V and 1 base from J, leaving 11 bases between. The CDR3 is CASSLGQTNTEAFF. The CDR3 DNA reads as TGTGCCAGCAGCCTAGGACAGACGAACACTGAAGCTTTCTTT.

This chain links TRBV27 with TRBJ1-2, with TRBD1 as a possible D gene (6 bases). The CDR3 covers 15 residues. V was cut by 2 bases and J by 8 bases, with 18 bases left in between. CDR1 is MNHEY, CDR2 SMNVEV, per germline (reference sequence). CDR3 in amino acids: CASSLGGSTGRGYTF. The CDR3, as DNA: TGTGCCAGCAGTTTAGGGGGTTCCACAGGGAGGGGCTACACCTTC.

The chain employs TRBV7-6 and TRBJ2-3, with 11 bases that match TRBD2. Looked up from germline, CDR1 is SGHVS and CDR2 is FNYEAQ. This CDR3 region has 18 residues. V was pared by 2 bases and J by 2 bases, with 9 bases of the junction left unmatched. The CDR3 bases are TGTGCCAGCAGCTTAATCCCGACTAGCGGGGATTTCACAGATACGCAGTATTTT. Protein product: CASSLIPTSGDFTDTQYF.

The chain joins TRBV20-1 to TRBJ2-1; 8 bases are a match to TRBD2. CDR1 is DFQATT, CDR2 SNEGSKA, per germline (reference sequence). The CDR3 contains 15 residues. V gave up 3 bases and J gave up 2 bases; unmatched junction bases: 6. CDR3 DNA: TGCAGTGCTAGTCCGCCGGGACTAGCCTACAATGAGCAGTTCTTC. Protein sequence: CSASPPGLAYNEQFF.